A selection of T cell receptor beta chains follows, all from one sample in a study of cytomegalovirus exposure and HLA in healthy donors. Repertoires were generated with immunoSEQ multiplex PCR, while TCRdb's copy carries only in-frame clones and drops some. The table lists 75,000 to 100,000 clones, about 80% of them singletons. Material for sequencing was PBMCs. The receptors here all came from a young man in good health and CMV-seronegative. Each CDR3 is given with its conserved first and last residue. D genes are given only for firm matches. The size entry is marked missing in some rows and otherwise reads once, few, many or a size class.

d_gene	v_gene	abundance	j_gene	CDR3aa	CDR3nt
NA	TRBV14	NA	TRBJ1-1	CASSQLPGAEAFF	TGTGCCAGCAGCCAACTTCCCGGGGCTGAAGCTTTCTTT
TRBD1	TRBV5-4	NA	TRBJ1-3	CASSRDRGGNTIYF	TGTGCCAGCAGCCGGGACAGGGGAGGAAACACCATATATTTT
NA	TRBV19	NA	TRBJ1-5	CASSPPGLSNQPQHF	TGTGCCAGTAGTCCCCCCGGACTGAGCAATCAGCCCCAGCATTTT
NA	TRBV12-2	NA	TRBJ1-1	CASRFRGGMNTEAFF	TGTGCAAGTCGCTTCCGCGGAGGAATGAACACTGAAGCTTTCTTT
NA	TRBV12-2	NA	TRBJ2-1	CASRLAGIPSGDYNEQFF	TGTGCAAGTCGCTTAGCGGGGATCCCTAGCGGGGACTACAATGAGCAGTTCTTC
TRBD2	TRBV9	NA	TRBJ2-1	CASSPRLAVYNEQFF	TGTGCCAGCAGCCCCCGACTAGCAGTCTACAATGAGCAGTTCTTC
NA	TRBV7-2	NA	TRBJ2-7	CASSLLPEDYEQYF	TGTGCCAGCAGCTTATTACCGGAGGACTACGAGCAGTACTTC
TRBD2	TRBV28	NA	TRBJ2-1	CASSLTSGNEQFF	TGTGCCAGCAGTTTAACTAGCGGCAATGAGCAGTTCTTC
NA	TRBV19	NA	TRBJ1-2	CASSLDSHYGYTF	TGTGCCAGTAGCCTGGACAGCCACTATGGCTACACCTTC
NA	TRBV4-3	NA	TRBJ1-1	CASNRAGDTEAFF	TGCGCCAGCAATAGGGCAGGGGACACTGAAGCTTTCTTT
NA	TRBV7-3	NA	TRBJ1-2	CASSLSGSNYGYTF	TGTGCCAGCAGCTTAAGCGGGAGTAACTATGGCTACACCTTC
NA	TRBV6-6	NA	TRBJ1-6	CASSYEGDTAPLHF	TGTGCCAGCAGTTACGAGGGAGATACGGCACCCCTCCACTTT
TRBD2	TRBV5-4	NA	TRBJ2-1	CASSWEGLATTSSYNEQFF	TGTGCCAGCAGCTGGGAGGGACTAGCCACCACAAGCTCCTACAATGAGCAGTTCTTC
NA	TRBV10-1	NA	TRBJ1-1	CASSKAVGTEAFF	TGCGCCAGCTCCAAGGCTGTCGGGACTGAAGCTTTCTTT
TRBD1	TRBV4-1	NA	TRBJ1-5	CASSESGGNQPQHF	TGCGCCAGCAGCGAATCAGGGGGAAATCAGCCCCAGCATTTT
NA	TRBV5-6	NA	TRBJ2-2	CASRLDGRRTGELFF	TGTGCCAGCAGGCTGGATGGGAGACGTACCGGGGAGCTGTTTTTT
TRBD2	TRBV4-2	few	TRBJ2-1	CASSQDASGGYNEQFF	TGTGCCAGCAGCCAAGATGCTAGCGGGGGCTACAATGAGCAGTTCTTC
TRBD2	TRBV7-9	NA	TRBJ2-1	CASSLAVSSGGSYNEQFF	TGTGCCAGCAGCTTAGCCGTTTCTAGCGGGGGGAGCTACAATGAGCAGTTCTTC
NA	TRBV21-1	NA	TRBJ1-2	CASDRTGRPYYGYTF	TGTGCCAGCGACAGGACAGGGCGACCCTACTATGGCTACACCTTC
NA	TRBV25-1	NA	TRBJ2-7	CASSEPDKPWAGEQYF	TGTGCCAGCAGTGAACCGGACAAGCCCTGGGCAGGAGAGCAGTACTTC
NA	TRBV2	NA	TRBJ1-1	CASSDFFDNPPAEAFF	TGTGCCAGCAGTGACTTCTTTGACAATCCGCCGGCTGAAGCTTTCTTT
NA	TRBV4-1	NA	TRBJ1-2	CASSQVAQVDGCTF	TGCGCCAGCAGCCAAGTGGCCCAGGTTGATGGCTGCACCTTC